The 29 T cell receptor beta chains below all came from one sample that was sequenced in a study of shared clonotypes between healthy human individuals. In the naive CD8 group, cells lacked CD45RO and were positively selected for CCR7, so terminally differentiated effector memory CD45RA+ cells were left out. Libraries were prepared by immunoSEQ multiplex PCR; TCRdb keeps only in-frame clonotypes and omits some of them. The data contain about 2,100,000 clones, 85% to 95% of them singletons. Sequencing input: naive CD8+ T cells from PBMCs. These receptors all stem from a man younger than 35 in good health. Some clones in this sample may be carry-over from other donors' samples.

This clone has a single count. This same CDR3 is encoded by further DNA sequences in the sample. This rearrangement joins TRBV19 to TRBJ1-1; D remains ambiguous. The CDR3 length is 12 residues. V was shortened by 1 base and J by 2 bases, with 2 bases between the two germline ends. The germline V gene has CDR1 LNHDA and CDR2 SQIVND (reference sequence). CDR3 loop: CASSIGNTEAFF. In nucleotides, the CDR3 is TGTGCCAGTAGTATAGGCAACACTGAAGCTTTCTTT.

The gene calls are TRBV6-1 and TRBJ2-7, with 9 bases matching TRBD2. The V and J ends lost 7 bases and 5 bases, in that order; junction bases with no gene match: 9. CDR3 length: 14 residues. CDR1 is MNHNS and CDR2 is SASEGT in the germline V gene. The DNA of the CDR3 is TGTGCCAGCACCGCTAGCGGGGTAAGGGACGAGCAGTACTTC. Its translation is CASTASGVRDEQYF.

The CDR3 bases are TGTGCCACCACCCGAACCCGGGACAGGTCTGACTATGGCTACACCTTC. It is translated as CATTRTRDRSDYGYTF. The gene calls are TRBV15 and TRBJ1-2; the match to TRBD1 covers 8 bases. Germline-derived CDR1 and CDR2 are LNHNV and YYDKDF (reference sequence). The CDR3 sequence is 16 residues long. V lost 7 bases to trimming and J lost 3 bases; unmatched junction nucleotides: 13.

About this clone itself: Other DNA sequences of this sample code for an identical CDR3. The chain is built from TRBV9 and TRBJ1-3; D is ambiguous. CDR1 is SGDLS and CDR2 is YYNGEE in the germline V gene. Trimming took off 0 bases at V and 4 bases at J, with 8 bases between the two ends. The CDR3 loop spans 14 amino acids. DNA for the CDR3: TGTGCCAGCAGCGTAGCCGGAGCGGGAAACACCATATATTTT. Its protein is CASSVAGAGNTIYF.

V gene TRBV7-8 combines with J gene TRBJ2-1; D is possibly TRBD1 (5 bases). The CDR3 contains 14 residues. Germline V CDR1 and CDR2: SGHVS, FQNEAQ. Deletions cut 5 bases from V and 8 bases from J, with 16 bases between. The CDR3 spells CASSHPLTGDEQFF. CDR3 nucleotide sequence: TGTGCCAGCAGCCACCCCCTAACAGGTGATGAGCAGTTCTTC. Variable domain in full (rest from reference TRBV7-8 and TRBJ2-1): GAGVSQSPRYKVAKRGQDVALRCDPISGHVSLFWYQQALGQGPEFLTYFQNEAQLDKSGLPSDRFFAERPEGSVSTLKIQRTQQEDSAVYLCASSHPLTGDEQFFGPGTRLTVL.

The rearrangement joins TRBV7-2 to TRBJ2-1, with 7 nucleotides matching TRBD2. The CDR3 spans 19 residues. V trimming: 5 bases; J trimming: 7 bases; junction bases outside the gene matches: 23. The germline V gene has CDR1 SGHTA and CDR2 FQGNSA. CDR3 protein: CASSTREGHPGGYGNEQFF. The CDR3 DNA follows: TGTGCCAGCAGCACAAGGGAGGGGCACCCCGGAGGGTATGGGAATGAGCAGTTCTTC.

The V call is TRBV9, the J call TRBJ2-7; tentative D call: TRBD1 (6 bases). The germline V gene has CDR1 SGDLS and CDR2 YYNGEE. This CDR3 region has 14 residues. V lost 3 bases, J lost 2 bases, and 12 bases lay in between. The CDR3 sequence is CASSEGDGPYEQYF. The CDR3 region has the DNA TGTGCCAGCAGCGAGGGGGACGGTCCCTACGAGCAGTACTTC.

V gene TRBV7-9 combines with J gene TRBJ2-7; 8 bases agree with TRBD2. CDR3 length: 15 residues. Per germline, CDR1 SEHNR and CDR2 FQNEAQ (reference sequence). V lost 1 base and J lost 3; bases outside the gene matches: 5. In DNA form, the CDR3 reads TGTGCCAGCAGCTTAGAGGCTAGCGGGTACTACGAGCAGTACTTC. Its translation: CASSLEASGYYEQYF.

This rearrangement joins TRBV27 to TRBJ2-6; 8 positions match TRBD2. Germline CDR1 MNHEY, CDR2 SMNVEV (reference sequence). CDR3 length: 15 amino acids. V shed 5 bases, J shed 3 bases, and the junction held 3 bases outside the gene matches. CDR3 DNA sequence: TGTGCCAGCAGTCTCCGGGGGGGTGGGGCCAACGTCCTGACTTTC. It codes for CASSLRGGGANVLTF.

This clone has a single count. V is TRBV7-2 and J is TRBJ2-7, with TRBD2 as a possible D gene (6 bases). CDR1 SGHTA and CDR2 FQGNSA come from the germline V gene. The CDR3 length is 15 residues. Trimming left V 4 bases short and J 6 bases short, with 19 bases between. CDR3 residues: CASSSIRDSLAEQYF. Written as DNA, the CDR3 is TGTGCCAGCAGCTCGATCCGGGACTCCCTGGCCGAGCAGTACTTC.

To note about this clone: Distinct nucleotide sequences in the sample also encode this CDR3. The gene calls are TRBV28 and TRBJ2-7, with 10 bases that match TRBD1. Germline loops: CDR1 MDHEN, CDR2 SYDVKM. V was pared by 1 base and J by 2 bases, with 2 bases of the junction left unmatched. There are 15 residues in the CDR3. The CDR3 loop is CASSLSGTGAYEQYF. The DNA for the CDR3 is TGTGCCAGCAGTTTATCCGGGACAGGGGCCTACGAGCAGTACTTC. The variable domain in full, completed from reference TRBV28 and TRBJ2-7, reads DVKVTQSSRYLVKRTGEKVFLECVQDMDHENMFWYRQDPGLGLRLIYFSYDVKMKEKGDIPEGYSVSREKKERFSLILESASTNQTSMYLCASSLSGTGAYEQYFGPGTRLTVT.

The chain couples TRBV21-1 to TRBJ1-5. TRBV21-1 is classified as a pseudogene. The CDR3 has 17 residues. CDR3 in amino acids: CASILQVGCSSNQPQHF. The CDR3 region has the DNA TGTGCCAGCATCCTGCAAGTAGGTTGTTCTAGCAATCAGCCCCAGCATTTT.

The chain employs TRBV7-2 and TRBJ2-1, with D maybe TRBD2 (6 bases). The CDR3 totals 14 residues. Germline CDR1 is SGHTA and CDR2 is FQGNSA. Trimming took 5 bases from V and 2 from J, leaving 10 bases between them. The CDR3 here is CASSPRTTYNEQFF. The CDR3 bases are TGTGCCAGCAGCCCGAGGACTACCTACAATGAGCAGTTCTTC.

This clone was seen a handful of times. This sequence joins TRBV9 and TRBJ2-2, with D perhaps TRBD2 (5 bases). V lost 4 bases and J 8 bases, leaving 21 bases between the germline ends. The CDR3 sequence is 16 residues long. The V gene's germline CDR1 is SGDLS and CDR2 YYNGEE. The CDR3 DNA reads TGTGCCAGCAGCCCCCACCCCGGGGAGTTCTCTGGGGAGCTGTTTTTT. Protein sequence: CASSPHPGEFSGELFF.

This chain joins TRBV11-2 and TRBJ1-6, with 8 bases matching TRBD1. The CDR3 loop spans 15 amino acids. CDR1 is SGHAT, CDR2 FQNNGV, per germline. V lost 8 bases, J lost 7 bases, and 10 bases stayed unmatched. In DNA form, the CDR3 reads TGTGCCAGCTCACTGTGGACAGGGCAGAATTCACCCCTCCACTTT. Translating gives CASSLWTGQNSPLHF.

The CDR3 bases are TGTGCCACCAGGACAGGGCACTACGAGCAGTACTTC. Protein product: CATRTGHYEQYF. The chain couples TRBV28 to TRBJ2-7, with 8 bases matching TRBD1. J gave up 3 bases and V 10 bases, and 5 bases lay outside the gene matches. The CDR3 is 12 residues long. Per the germline V gene, CDR1 is MDHEN and CDR2 is SYDVKM.

V usage is TRBV5-1 and J usage is TRBJ2-2; no firm D call. The ends were cut back, 0 bases at V and 1 base at J, with 13 bases in the middle. The CDR3 is 17 residues long. The germline V gene has CDR1 SGHRS and CDR2 YFSETQ. CDR3: CASSLEGQLLNTGELFF. The CDR3 coding sequence is TGCGCCAGCAGCTTGGAAGGGCAGCTACTGAACACCGGGGAGCTGTTTTTT.

The rearrangement joins TRBV7-3 to TRBJ2-3; D could derive from TRBD1 or TRBD2 (5 bases each). Trimming removed 8 bases from V and 3 bases from J, with 12 bases in between. The CDR3 is 13 amino acids. Germline V gene data show CDR1 as SGHTA and CDR2 as FQGTGA. DNA for the CDR3: TGTGCCAGCGGTGGGGGAAGGACAGATACGCAGTATTTT. This sequence encodes CASGGGRTDTQYF.

The chain employs TRBV6-1 and TRBJ2-2; D may be TRBD1 or TRBD2 (6 bases each). Trimming removed 5 bases at V and 5 bases at J, with 15 bases between. This CDR3 has 15 amino acids. Germline CDR1 MNHNS, CDR2 SASEGT. CDR3 amino acids: CASSIRQEGTGELFF. The CDR3 DNA reads TGTGCCAGCAGTATACGACAGGAGGGGACCGGGGAGCTGTTTTTT.

This chain connects TRBV5-6 to TRBJ2-7; unclear D gene. Trimming took off 2 bases at V and 5 bases at J, with 11 bases between the two ends. The CDR3 sequence is 13 residues long. Germline V gene lookup returns CDR1 SGHDT and CDR2 YYEEEE. The chain's CDR3 is CASSFDRLHEQYF. The CDR3 DNA reads as TGTGCCAGCAGCTTCGACCGTCTTCACGAGCAGTACTTC.

This rearrangement joins TRBV7-9 to TRBJ1-4; D is undetermined. The length of the CDR3 is 16 residues. V was trimmed by 6 bases and J by 8 bases, leaving 22 bases between them. From germline, CDR1 is SEHNR and CDR2 FQNEAQ (reference sequence). This chain's CDR3 is CASSRYPVSDREKLFF. As DNA, the CDR3 is TGTGCCAGCAGTCGGTACCCTGTCTCTGATCGGGAAAAACTGTTTTTT.

The V gene is TRBV11-2, the J gene TRBJ2-7; TRBD2 matches 13 bases. Germline CDR1 and CDR2: SGHAT and FQNNGV. CDR3 length: 15 residues. V dropped 5 bases and J dropped 2; count of bases not matched to a gene: 3. In nucleotides, the CDR3 is TGTGCCAGCAGCGCGGGACTAGCGGGAACCTACGAGCAGTACTTC. Translated, it gives CASSAGLAGTYEQYF.

V usage is TRBV28 and J usage is TRBJ2-7; TRBD1 agrees at 10 bases. The CDR3 is 18 amino acids. Unmatched junction bases numbered 14, after V lost 3 bases and J lost 3 bases. Germline V gene data show CDR1 as MDHEN and CDR2 as SYDVKM. The CDR3 is CASSFGSSGTGAFYEQYF. CDR3 nucleotide sequence: TGTGCCAGCAGTTTTGGGTCCTCCGGGACAGGGGCATTCTACGAGCAGTACTTC.

The chain has TRBV11-3 and TRBJ2-7; 13 bases line up with TRBD2. The CDR3 extends over 19 amino acids. The germline V gene has CDR1 SGHNT and CDR2 YENEEA. V was pared by 5 bases and J by 2 bases, with 15 bases of the junction left unmatched. The CDR3 here is CASSPAPGTSGIGPYEQYF. The CDR3 bases are TGTGCCAGCAGCCCTGCCCCCGGGACTAGCGGGATCGGGCCCTACGAGCAGTACTTC. Supplemented by reference TRBV11-3 and TRBJ2-7, the full variable domain reads EAGVVQSPRYKIIEKKQPVAFWCNPISGHNTLYWYLQNLGQGPELLIRYENEEAVDDSQLPKDRFSAERLKGVDSTLKIQPAELGDSAVYLCASSPAPGTSGIGPYEQYFGPGTRLTVT.

The gene calls are TRBV7-2 and TRBJ2-3; 16 bases map to TRBD2. In germline, CDR1 is SGHTA, CDR2 FQGNSA. The length of the CDR3 is 19 residues. Trimming cost V 5 bases and J 0 bases; bases outside gene matches: 8. CDR3 loop: CASSGGLAGGVGSTDTQYF. The CDR3 DNA reads as TGTGCCAGCAGCGGGGGACTAGCGGGAGGGGTTGGTAGCACAGATACGCAGTATTTT.

This clone was observed a few times. This CDR3 is also generated by other DNA sequences in the sample. This chain connects TRBV27 to TRBJ1-3; maybe TRBD1 (6 bases). The V and J ends lost 3 bases and 2 bases respectively, with 8 bases between them. This CDR3 spans 14 amino acids. Germline V CDR1 and CDR2: MNHEY, SMNVEV (reference sequence). The CDR3 here is CASSLNRAGNTIYF. CDR3 nucleotide sequence: TGTGCCAGCAGTTTGAACAGGGCTGGAAACACCATATATTTT.

The rearrangement links TRBV4-1 to TRBJ2-3; 14 nucleotides match TRBD2. Losses at the gene ends were 4 bases for V and 11 bases for J; bases not matched to a gene: 5. CDR1 and CDR2 from the germline V gene are MGHRA and YSYEKL. This CDR3 is 14 amino acids long. CDR3 amino acids: CASSPGTSGRGQYF. The CDR3 DNA is TGCGCCAGCAGCCCGGGGACTAGCGGGAGAGGGCAGTATTTT.

The gene calls are TRBV10-2 and TRBJ1-1; 7 positions match TRBD1. The V gene end was trimmed by 6 bases and the J gene end by 5 bases; junction bases not matched to a gene: 12. Germline assignment: CDR1 WSHSY and CDR2 SAAADI. This CDR3 has 15 residues. In DNA form, the CDR3 reads TGCGCCAGCAGGACAAGACAGGGCGCGGGGACTGAAGCTTTCTTT. Amino acids: CASRTRQGAGTEAFF.

The chain has TRBV4-3 and TRBJ1-6; tentatively, D is TRBD1 (5 bases). Trimming removed 0 bases from V and 10 bases from J, with 16 bases in between. This CDR3 contains 16 residues. CDR1 LGHNA and CDR2 YSLEER come from the germline V gene. CDR3 sequence reads: CASSQDFAGLSSPLHF. The CDR3 nucleotides read TGCGCCAGCAGCCAAGATTTTGCGGGACTTTCGTCACCCCTCCACTTT.